This entry concerns a single T cell receptor (beta chain). Its antigen is not known. The sample comes from a study of graft-versus-host responses after intestinal transplantation. Study-wide findings and caveats: Individuals carrying graft-donor T cell macrochimerism showed high graft-versus-host to host-versus-graft clonal ratios in allografts.

The repertoire was sequenced with immunoSEQ multiplex PCR; TCRdb's copy has only in-frame clones and lacks some. The sample carries some 23,000 clones, about four fifths recorded once. Source: unstimulated CD8+ T cells sorted from spleen or lymph node cells, taken before transplant. This clonotype was sampled from a human donor who was the organ donor for an intestinal transplant.

CDR3 coding DNA: TGTGCCAGCAGCGATCCCCGGAATGGGGCGCCTGAGGAGCAGTACTTC. Its translation is CASSDPRNGAPEEQYF. The chain recombines TRBV9 with TRBJ2-7; possible D gene TRBD1, 5 bases. This CDR3 spans 16 amino acids. Trimming took 3 bases from V and 7 from J, leaving 23 bases between them. CDR1 and CDR2 (germline): SGDLS, YYNGEE.